This TCR beta chain was observed in a study of cytomegalovirus exposure and HLA in healthy donors. Primers for the PCR totalled 60 Vbeta and 13 Jbeta. Measured with immunoSEQ multiplex PCR; TCRdb has only the in-frame clones, and not every one. In the table there are some 100,000 clones, about 80% of which are singletons. Notes on the study in general: Solely CMV serostatus was available to characterize immune exposure.

The CDR3 runs 15 residues. V gave up 6 bases and J gave up 8 bases; unmatched junction bases: 11. CDR1 and CDR2 (germline): SNHLY, FYNNEI. In regard to this clone: The antigen is unknown.

J is TRBJ1-4 and V is TRBV2, with TRBD1 identical over 8 bases. The sample consisted of PBMCs. The sequence derives from a woman aged 45-65 years in good health and CMV-seropositive. The DNA for the CDR3 is TGTGCCAGCAGGCGGCAGGGGGCGTTCCGCGAAAAACTGTTTTTT. It translates to CASRRQGAFREKLFF. Using reference TRBV2 and TRBJ1-4 for the parts outside the CDR3, the full variable domain is EPEVTQTPSHQVTQMGQEVILRCVPISNHLYFYWYRQILGQKVEFLVSFYNNEISEKSEIFDDQFSVERPDGSNFTLKIRSTKLEDSAMYFCASRRQGAFREKLFFGSGTQLSVL.